Listed here is a single T cell receptor beta chain. These data are taken from a study of cytomegalovirus exposure and HLA in healthy donors. The PCR had 60 Vbeta and 13 Jbeta primers. TCRdb's table, derived via immunoSEQ multiplex PCR, lists solely in-frame clones and lacks some. The sample totals about 43,000 clones. The origin of this receptor is a woman younger than 45 in good health and CMV-seronegative. The sequencing sample was made of PBMCs.

The CDR3 DNA sequence: TGTGCCATCACCGCGGGAGGGTCCACCTACGAGCAGTACTTC. The encoded protein is CAITAGGSTYEQYF. The chain combines TRBV10-3 with TRBJ2-7, with 9 bases lining up with TRBD2. With V trimmed by 7 bases and J by 2 bases, 6 bases remained unmatched. The CDR3 has 14 residues. In germline, CDR1 is ENHRY, CDR2 SYGVKD.